Detailed here is one T cell receptor (beta chain). As yet, its antigen is unknown. Germline V lookup: CDR1 SEHNR, CDR2 FQNEAQ (reference sequence). With V trimmed by 6 bases and J by 7 bases, 10 bases remained unmatched. The CDR3 sequence is 15 residues long. The data were taken from a study of T cell responses to AZD1222 COVID-19 vaccine. Sequencing used immunoSEQ multiplex PCR; TCRdb keeps in-frame clones, though not all of them. The top ten clones hold 7.9% of a sample with approximately 130,000 clones, over 75% of them seen once. Whole-study results and caveats: Dominant at 160-218 and 743-854, vaccine-associated CD4 TCRs also spanned spike. Clonal diversity may have been underestimated in mostly white British donors. Recipients of two AZD1222 doses showed rising Spike-specific TCR breadth and depth. Samples come after the peak T cell response, not at day 14.

The chain employs TRBV7-9 and TRBJ1-4, with 8 bases lining up with TRBD1. The material sequenced was peripheral blood, taken 28 days after the second dose of the MenACWY control vaccine. The receptor comes from an adult who received the MenACWY meningococcal vaccine as a control. For the CDR3, the DNA is TGTGCCAGCAGGGGAGACAGGGGCGCTGGTGAAAAACTGTTTTTT. This translates into CASRGDRGAGEKLFF. The entire variable domain, with the rest obtained from reference TRBV7-9 and TRBJ1-4, is as follows: DTGVSQNPRHKITKRGQNVTFRCDPISEHNRLYWYRQTLGQGPEFLTYFQNEAQLEKSRLLSDRFSAERPKGSFSTLEIQRTEQGDSAMYLCASRGDRGAGEKLFFGSGTQLSVL.